This record looks at one T cell receptor beta chain sequence and its context. Antigen: not known. The data are from a study of OX40 agonist ivuxolimab in advanced cancers. At the level of the study: Patients got intravenous ivuxolimab at 0.01 to 10 mg/kg every 2 weeks.

The CDR3 extends over 14 amino acids. Germline CDR1 and CDR2: SGHTA and FQGNSA. Profiled with immunoSEQ multiplex PCR; TCRdb holds only in-frame clones, not every one. The sample lists 71,000 or so clones; roughly 86% were seen once. Findings and limits, study-wide: Dosing at 0.1 to 3.0 mg/kg was accompanied by clonal expansion of CD4+ and CD8+ blood T cells by week 6.

This clonotype was obtained from an adult with an advanced solid tumor such as melanoma, head and neck, liver or kidney cancer. Sequences were derived from CD4+ or CD8+ T cells sorted from blood, sampled in a trial of the OX40 agonist ivuxolimab. The chain is built from TRBV7-2 and TRBJ2-5; 8 positions match TRBD1. Judging by the DNA end, TRBJ2-7 fits better; the J call may be wrong. CDR3 DNA sequence: TGTGCCAGCAGCTTCGGACAGGGTCACTACGAGCAGTACTTC. Translating it yields CASSFGQGHYEQYF.